This passage covers 3 T cell receptor beta chains from one sample sequenced in a study of cytomegalovirus exposure and HLA in healthy donors. 60 Vbeta and 13 Jbeta primers were used in PCR. The data were produced by immunoSEQ multiplex PCR, yet TCRdb's version contains in-frame clones alone and is incomplete. The sample carries 100,000 or so clones, roughly 72% recorded once. The sample comprised PBMCs. These receptors were taken from a man aged 25-45 years in good health and CMV-seropositive.

This clone was found a few times. The chain combines TRBV6-5 with TRBJ1-1; 7 bases fit TRBD1. CDR1 is MNHEY and CDR2 is SVGAGI in the germline V gene. CDR3 length equals 14 residues. The trim removed 6 bases at V and 6 bases at J, leaving 10 bases unmatched. Written as DNA, the CDR3 is TGTGCCAGCAGACCGGGACAGAAGAGGGCTGAAGCTTTCTTT. Translation: CASRPGQKRAEAFF.

This chain links TRBV6-1 with TRBJ2-7, with 10 nucleotides matching TRBD2. V was clipped by 6 bases and J by 6 bases; unmatched bases: 2. Germline values: CDR1 MNHNS, CDR2 SASEGT. The CDR3 is 12 amino acids. CDR3 amino acids: CASSGLAAEQYF. For the CDR3, the DNA is TGTGCCAGCAGCGGACTAGCGGCCGAGCAGTACTTC.

The rearrangement links TRBV19 to TRBJ1-1; 8 bases agree with TRBD1. CDR1 and CDR2 (germline): LNHDA, SQIVND (reference sequence). The CDR3 is made up of 15 amino acids. Germline trimming cut 9 bases from V and 1 base from J; bases unmatched to any gene: 10. CDR3 nucleotide sequence: TGTGCCAGCGGACAGCGGGACAGGAGGAACACTGAAGCTTTCTTT. This encodes CASGQRDRRNTEAFF.